The TCR beta chain described here comes from a study of control samples from healthy donors and cancer patients. Germline V gives CDR1 LGHNA, CDR2 YSLEER. Trimming cost V 0 bases and J 7 bases; bases outside gene matches: 7. The CDR3 spans 16 residues. A single count supports this clone. Measured with immunoSEQ multiplex PCR; TCRdb has only the in-frame clones, and not every one. The sample contains 75,000 or so clones, approximately 89% of which appear only once. This clonotype originated in a man aged 55 to 70 with colorectal cancer. The chain joins TRBV4-3 to TRBJ2-7, with 12 bases matching TRBD1. The source material was PBMCs. CDR3 sequence (DNA): TGCGCCAGCAGCCAAGATCCGGGGACAGGGGGCGGGGAGCAGTACTTC. It encodes CASSQDPGTGGGEQYF.